These T cell receptor beta chains were read from a single sample in a study of cytomegalovirus exposure and HLA in healthy donors. Sequenced by immunoSEQ multiplex PCR; TCRdb stores in-frame clones only, minus some. Of about 95,000 clones listed, 78% are singletons. Material for sequencing was PBMCs. The receptors here all came from a woman in her forties in good health and CMV-seropositive. Each CDR3 is given with its conserved first and last residue. A D gene is named only where the DNA matches it firmly. Some rows mark clone size as missing; the rest say once, few, many or name a class of expanded clone.

size: -
V: TRBV7-9
D: -
J: TRBJ1-1
DNA: TGTGCCAGCAGCACCCTCGGAGGGGCGTCGGACACTGAAGCTTTCTTT
CDR3: CASSTLGGASDTEAFF

size: -
V: TRBV6-6
D: -
J: TRBJ2-7
DNA: TGTGCCAGCAGTTACTCGCAGGGAGGCGAGCAGTACTTC
CDR3: CASSYSQGGEQYF

size: -
V: TRBV5-1
D: TRBD2
J: TRBJ2-7
DNA: TGCGCCAGCAGCAAAGGGACTAGCGGGACGGCCTACGAGCAGTACTTC
CDR3: CASSKGTSGTAYEQYF

size: -
V: TRBV6-5
D: -
J: TRBJ2-7
DNA: TGTGCCAGCAGTTCATTTAGTCGGCAGTACTTC
CDR3: CASSSFSRQYF

size: -
V: TRBV7-2
D: TRBD1
J: TRBJ1-2
DNA: TGTGCCAGCAGCGTAACAGGGGGCTATGGCTACACCTTC
CDR3: CASSVTGGYGYTF

size: -
V: TRBV28
D: TRBD2
J: TRBJ2-7
DNA: TGTGCCAGCAGCCAACTAGCGGGATCCTACGAGCAGTACTTC
CDR3: CASSQLAGSYEQYF

size: -
V: TRBV10-3
D: TRBD2
J: TRBJ2-2
DNA: TGTGCCACTCTTCCCGTCGCGGGAGGGGGACGGGGGGAGCTGTTTTTT
CDR3: CATLPVAGGGRGELFF

size: once
V: TRBV18
D: TRBD2
J: TRBJ2-5
DNA: TGTGCCAGCTCACCCACGGGAGGACAAGAGACCCAGTACTTC
CDR3: CASSPTGGQETQYF

size: -
V: TRBV5-1
D: TRBD2
J: TRBJ2-5
DNA: TGCGCCAGCAGCTTGAGTGGTAGCGGGAGTTCTGCGGAGACCCAGTACTTC
CDR3: CASSLSGSGSSAETQYF

size: -
V: TRBV12-1
D: -
J: TRBJ2-7
DNA: TGTGCCAGCAGCCGAGGACTAGCGGGTTCGGGGGCTACCTACGAGCAGTACTTC
CDR3: CASSRGLAGSGATYEQYF

size: -
V: TRBV5-1
D: -
J: TRBJ1-1
DNA: TGCGCCAGCAGCTTGGCCGGGGAGGTCTTCACTGAAGCTTTCTTT
CDR3: CASSLAGEVFTEAFF

size: -
V: TRBV5-6
D: -
J: TRBJ2-7
DNA: TGTGCCAGCAGCTCTAGAACCTACGAGCAGTACTTC
CDR3: CASSSRTYEQYF

size: -
V: TRBV6-1
D: TRBD2
J: TRBJ2-7
DNA: TGTGCCAGCAGTGAAAAGGGCCTAGCGGGAGTTCAGTACTTC
CDR3: CASSEKGLAGVQYF

size: -
V: TRBV9
D: -
J: TRBJ1-6
DNA: TGTGCCAGCAGCCCCGGTAATTCACCCCTCCACTTT
CDR3: CASSPGNSPLHF

size: -
V: TRBV7-6
D: -
J: TRBJ1-5
DNA: TGTGCCAGCAGCCTGGGGGGGGGCAATCAGCCCCAGCATTTT
CDR3: CASSLGGGNQPQHF

size: -
V: TRBV29-1
D: TRBD2
J: TRBJ2-1
DNA: TGCAGCGCCCAGCGGGAGCTAAGGAATGAGCAGTTCTTC
CDR3: CSAQRELRNEQFF

size: -
V: TRBV5-6
D: TRBD1
J: TRBJ1-5
DNA: TGTGCCAGCAGAGGACAGGGCATCGACAATCAGCCCCAGCATTTT
CDR3: CASRGQGIDNQPQHF

size: once
V: TRBV7-9
D: TRBD2
J: TRBJ2-3
DNA: TGTGCCAGCAGCCCCCTAGCGGGAGGGCCCTCGGGCACAGATACGCAGTATTTT
CDR3: CASSPLAGGPSGTDTQYF

size: -
V: TRBV11-2
D: -
J: TRBJ1-5
DNA: TGTGCCAGCAGCTTAGCCCTACATCAGCCCCAGCATTTT
CDR3: CASSLALHQPQHF

size: -
V: TRBV6-1
D: -
J: TRBJ2-1
DNA: TGTGCCAGCAGTGAAAGAGGTCAGATTTACAATGAGCAGTTCTTC
CDR3: CASSERGQIYNEQFF

size: -
V: TRBV6-6
D: -
J: TRBJ1-5
DNA: TGTGCCAGCAGTTACTATACGTTCCAGGGAAATCAGCCCCAGCATTTT
CDR3: CASSYYTFQGNQPQHF

size: -
V: TRBV28
D: -
J: TRBJ2-1
DNA: TGTGCCACAAAAGGGGAACCCGGCCGTGAGCAGTTCTTC
CDR3: CATKGEPGREQFF

size: once
V: TRBV28
D: -
J: TRBJ2-7
DNA: TGTGCCAGCAGCCAGACTAGTCTCTACGAGCAGTACTTC
CDR3: CASSQTSLYEQYF

size: -
V: TRBV6-4
D: TRBD1
J: TRBJ2-7
DNA: TGTGCCAGCAGTGACCCCCGGGACAGAGTTATACCCTTCTACGAGCAGTACTTC
CDR3: CASSDPRDRVIPFYEQYF

size: -
V: TRBV25-1
D: TRBD2
J: TRBJ2-7
DNA: TGTGCCACCTCTTTAAACGGGGGGTCATACGAGCAGTACTTC
CDR3: CATSLNGGSYEQYF

size: -
V: TRBV15
D: -
J: TRBJ2-7
DNA: TGTGCCACCAGCAGAGACCTTGGGGGCGGTGGGCCCCACGAGCAGTACTTC
CDR3: CATSRDLGGGGPHEQYF

size: -
V: TRBV2
D: -
J: TRBJ2-2
DNA: TGTGCCAGCAGTGAAGGGGCGAGCAGGACCGGGGAGCTGTTTTTT
CDR3: CASSEGASRTGELFF

size: -
V: TRBV10-3
D: -
J: TRBJ2-3
DNA: TGTGCCATCAGTGTGGGCAGCTCCACAGATACGCAGTATTTT
CDR3: CAISVGSSTDTQYF

size: few
V: TRBV16
D: TRBD2
J: TRBJ2-7
DNA: TGTGCCAGCACCCTAAAAGGGCTAGCGGGAGCCGGCGAGCAGTACTTC
CDR3: CASTLKGLAGAGEQYF

size: -
V: TRBV19
D: -
J: TRBJ2-5
DNA: TGTGCCAGTAGTAGTCAGGAACTAGAGACCCAGTACTTC
CDR3: CASSSQELETQYF

size: -
V: TRBV7-3
D: -
J: TRBJ2-1
DNA: TGTGCCAGCAGCTTAACTCAGGACAGAGCTCTTCGTATTGGGACCAGGGCCTACGGTGAGCAGTTCTTC
CDR3: CASSLTQDRALRIGTRAYGEQFF